The rows below give T cell receptor beta chains drawn from one sample of a study of cytomegalovirus exposure and HLA in healthy donors. Clones were sequenced by immunoSEQ multiplex PCR, and TCRdb holds only the in-frame ones, with some missing. The sample holds some 41,000 clones, under 60% seen once. The source material was PBMCs. The receptor source for this set is a man aged 60 to 75 in good health and CMV-seronegative. The CDR3 runs from the conserved cysteine through the conserved F or W. A D gene is named only where the DNA matches it firmly. Clone sizes are given selectively: once, few, many, or a class where the clone is expanded.

d_call j_call clone_size v_call cdr3_nt cdr3_aa
NA TRBJ1-4 few TRBV28 TGTGCCAGCAGTCGTGTCCAGGGACTATGGGAAAAACTGTTTTTT CASSRVQGLWEKLFF
TRBD1 TRBJ1-4 NA TRBV2 TGTGCCAGCACCCGACAGGGGGAGGCTGAAAAACTGTTTTTT CASTRQGEAEKLFF
NA TRBJ1-1 NA TRBV5-4 TGTGCCAGCAGCCCGCACTCCCGGGGGGTCGACACTGAAGCTTTCTTT CASSPHSRGVDTEAFF
NA TRBJ2-7 NA TRBV7-9 TGTGCCAGCAGCTTTGCAGGGGTCTACGAGCAGTACTTC CASSFAGVYEQYF
NA TRBJ1-2 NA TRBV6-1 TGTGCCAGCAGTAGCGGGACATCTAACTATGGCTACACCTTC CASSSGTSNYGYTF
TRBD1 TRBJ1-1 NA TRBV7-6 TGTGCCAGCAGCCCTAATACAGGGGCTGGGACTGAAGCTTTCTTT CASSPNTGAGTEAFF
NA TRBJ2-1 few TRBV7-8 TGTGCCAGCAGCAGCACAGCGGTTACCTACAATGAGCAGTTCTTC CASSSTAVTYNEQFF
NA TRBJ2-5 NA TRBV19 TGTGCCAGTACCCCGGGCAGGCTAGGGGGGACCCAGTACTTC CASTPGRLGGTQYF
TRBD1 TRBJ2-7 NA TRBV4-3 TGCGCCAGCAGCCAAGAAATTGGGACAGGGTACTACGAGCAGTACTTC CASSQEIGTGYYEQYF
NA TRBJ1-1 few TRBV5-1 TGCGCCAGCAGCTTGTCAGGGGTGGATAACACTGAAGCTTTCTTT CASSLSGVDNTEAFF
TRBD1 TRBJ2-3 many TRBV7-7 TGTGCCAGCAGCCTTGGGACAGGACTAGATACGCAGTATTTT CASSLGTGLDTQYF
NA TRBJ2-7 NA TRBV29-1 TGCAGCGTTGAAGGAACGGGGAAATTTGGCTACGAGCAGTACTTC CSVEGTGKFGYEQYF
NA TRBJ2-7 medium-sized TRBV27 TGTGCCAGCAGTTCACTCCCCCCCAGGTACGAGCAGTACTTC CASSSLPPRYEQYF
NA TRBJ2-7 NA TRBV6-5 TGTGCCAGCAGTTACTCTGGGGCAACCTACGAGCAGTACTTC CASSYSGATYEQYF
TRBD1 TRBJ2-3 NA TRBV2 TGTGCCAGCAGAGGTTTTGGGACAGGGCGCACAGATACGCAGTATTTT CASRGFGTGRTDTQYF
NA TRBJ1-2 NA TRBV21-1 TGTGCCAGCAGGGGGACAGGGGACTATGGCTACACCTTC CASRGTGDYGYTF
NA TRBJ2-5 NA TRBV18 TGTGCCAGCTCCCAGGACAAGGCAGAGACCCAGTACTTC CASSQDKAETQYF
TRBD2 TRBJ2-1 NA TRBV7-2 TGTGCCAGCAGCTTGGGGGGGACCGTTAATGAGCAGTTCTTC CASSLGGTVNEQFF
NA TRBJ2-7 NA TRBV7-2 TGTGCCAGCAGCTTCCCAATCGAGGCTGAGCAGTACTTC CASSFPIEAEQYF
NA TRBJ2-2 NA TRBV27 TGTGCCAGCAGTTTTGGGGGGTTGACCGGGGAGCTGTTTTTT CASSFGGLTGELFF
TRBD2 TRBJ2-1 NA TRBV9 TGTGCCAGCAGCCTACGGACTAGCGGGGGTCTCAATGAGCAGTTCTTC CASSLRTSGGLNEQFF
TRBD1 TRBJ1-1 NA TRBV29-1 TGCAGCGTTGGGGGGACAGGGAACACTGAAGCTTTCTTT CSVGGTGNTEAFF
NA TRBJ1-1 few TRBV28 TGTGCCAGCAGTTTATTCGACACTGAAGCTTTCTTT CASSLFDTEAFF
NA TRBJ1-2 NA TRBV5-4 TGTGCCAGCAGCCCTCCAATGACAGGACCCCATGGCTACACCTTC CASSPPMTGPHGYTF
NA TRBJ2-7 NA TRBV21-1 TGTGCCAGCAGCTCTACCGGGACAGGGGGCAACGAGCAGTACTTC CASSSTGTGGNEQYF
TRBD1 TRBJ2-7 NA TRBV25-1 TGTGCCAGCAGTGAGACAGGGACCTACGAGCAGTACTTC CASSETGTYEQYF
TRBD1 TRBJ2-7 NA TRBV27 TGTGCCAGCAGTTGGGGACAGGCCTACGAGCAGTACTTC CASSWGQAYEQYF
NA TRBJ2-7 few TRBV10-3 TGTGCCATCAGTGAACCGGTAGACGGGAACCACGAGCAGTACTTC CAISEPVDGNHEQYF
NA TRBJ1-1 few TRBV6-5 TGTGCCAGCAGTTACTCGGCGGGGAACACTGAAGCTTTCTTT CASSYSAGNTEAFF
TRBD1 TRBJ2-7 NA TRBV11-2 TGTGCCAGCAGCTTCGGCAGTGGACAGGGGGCATCTACGAGGCAGTACTTC CASSFGSGQGASTRQYF
NA TRBJ1-1 NA TRBV19 TGTGCCAGTAGTATAGGCCTCGGGGAAGCTTTCTTT CASSIGLGEAFF
TRBD1 TRBJ2-5 NA TRBV29-1 TGCAGCGTTGCGGACTGGACAGGGGAGACCCAGTACTTC CSVADWTGETQYF
TRBD1 TRBJ2-7 NA TRBV15 TGTGCCACCAGCAGACGGGACAGGGGGTCGTACGAGCAGTACTTC CATSRRDRGSYEQYF
TRBD1 TRBJ1-5 few TRBV27 TGTGCCAGCAGGAGGGACAGGGCTGGCAATCAGCCCCAGCATTTT CASRRDRAGNQPQHF
NA TRBJ2-7 few TRBV9 TGTGCCAGCAGCGTCGGGGCGGGGATATCCTACGAGCAGTACTTC CASSVGAGISYEQYF
TRBD2 TRBJ2-2 NA TRBV7-2 TGTGCCAGCAGCTTAATCTCTGGCGGGAGATATGGCGGGGAGCTGTTTTTT CASSLISGGRYGGELFF
NA TRBJ2-2 NA TRBV7-8 TGTGCCAGCAGCCCCTGGGCACACCCGAACACCGGGGAGCTGTTTTTT CASSPWAHPNTGELFF
NA TRBJ1-2 NA TRBV7-9 TGTGCCAGCAGCTCCAGGGAATTCGGCTACACCTTC CASSSREFGYTF
NA TRBJ2-3 NA TRBV7-8 TGTGCCAGCAACATGGACAGTTACACAGATACGCAGTATTTT CASNMDSYTDTQYF
TRBD2 TRBJ2-1 NA TRBV30 TGTGCCTGGAGATACTCCGGGACTAGCGGGTCTAAGCAGTTCTTC CAWRYSGTSGSKQFF
NA TRBJ1-1 NA TRBV5-1 TGCGCCAGCAGCTTGCAGGGGTTGACTGAAGCTTTCTTT CASSLQGLTEAFF
NA TRBJ2-1 few TRBV7-2 TGTGCCAGCACCCGTGGTGGAAGCGCCCAAAGCTCCTACAATGAGCAGTTCTTC CASTRGGSAQSSYNEQFF
TRBD1 TRBJ1-5 NA TRBV6-1 TGTGCCAGCAGCGGAGGGGGCAGGGACAATCAGCCCCAGCATTTT CASSGGGRDNQPQHF
NA TRBJ2-7 NA TRBV5-1 TGCGCCAGCAGTAACTTAGCCTACGAGCAGTACTTC CASSNLAYEQYF
NA TRBJ1-1 NA TRBV10-3 TGTGCCATCAGTGTCAGGGGGAACACTGAAGCTTTCTTT CAISVRGNTEAFF
NA TRBJ1-3 few TRBV15 TGTGCCACCAGGCAGGGGACTGGAAACACCATATATTTT CATRQGTGNTIYF
TRBD1 TRBJ1-5 NA TRBV6-1 TGTGCCAGCACATTCAGGGGGCGCGGGGAGCCCCAGCATTTT CASTFRGRGEPQHF
NA TRBJ1-5 NA TRBV28 TGTGCCAGCAGTTTTACAGGGCGCCCACAGCATTTT CASSFTGRPQHF
NA TRBJ1-5 NA TRBV6-1 TGTGCCAGCAGGGGGTCCGGCGGGGGCAATCAGCCCCAGCATTTT CASRGSGGGNQPQHF
TRBD2 TRBJ2-7 few TRBV6-5 TGTGCCAGCACTAGGGCGGCTAGCGGTGAGCAGTACTTC CASTRAASGEQYF
NA TRBJ2-6 NA TRBV7-8 TGTGCCAGCAGCTTAGATCTGAGAGGGGCCAACGTCCTGACTTTC CASSLDLRGANVLTF
NA TRBJ1-1 NA TRBV2 TGTGCCAGCAGTCCATGGGACTGGAACACTGAAGCTTTCTTT CASSPWDWNTEAFF
NA TRBJ1-4 NA TRBV19 TGTGCCAGTAGGGCACGAGGGGAGGAAAGACTGTTTTTT CASRARGEERLFF